This T cell receptor beta chain comes out of a study of cytomegalovirus exposure and HLA in healthy donors. 60 Vbeta and 13 Jbeta primers were used in PCR. Method: immunoSEQ multiplex PCR; TCRdb's copy keeps in-frame clones and lacks some. This table holds 150,000 to 200,000 clones, roughly 84% found once. The germline V gene has CDR1 SEHNR and CDR2 FQNEAQ (reference sequence). The CDR3 covers 13 residues. The V and J ends lost 1 base and 6 bases respectively, with 9 bases between them. The receptor was isolated from a girl under three years old in good health and CMV-seronegative. The gene calls are TRBV7-9 and TRBJ1-1; the D is unclear. What was sequenced was PBMCs. The CDR3 coding sequence is TGTGCCAGCAGCTTAGGGGCCCCGCCTGAAGCTTTCTTT. Protein product: CASSLGAPPEAFF.